This T cell receptor (beta chain) was documented in a study of monozygotic twins with inflammatory bowel disease. TCRdb reworked the 5' RACE reads into one entry per CDR3 protein, no DNA. Here the sample table reports 350,000 to 400,000 distinct CDR3 sequences. CDR3 length: 15 amino acids. Germline CDR1 KGHSH, CDR2 LQKENI. This sequence was found in a human donor with ulcerative colitis or Crohn's disease, or a healthy co-twin of an affected twin (not recorded which). The chain recombines TRBV18 with TRBJ2-7; TCRdb outputs TRBD1, but without DNA this stays unchecked. Sequencing was performed on blood. The CDR3 loop is CASSPTARGTYEQYF.